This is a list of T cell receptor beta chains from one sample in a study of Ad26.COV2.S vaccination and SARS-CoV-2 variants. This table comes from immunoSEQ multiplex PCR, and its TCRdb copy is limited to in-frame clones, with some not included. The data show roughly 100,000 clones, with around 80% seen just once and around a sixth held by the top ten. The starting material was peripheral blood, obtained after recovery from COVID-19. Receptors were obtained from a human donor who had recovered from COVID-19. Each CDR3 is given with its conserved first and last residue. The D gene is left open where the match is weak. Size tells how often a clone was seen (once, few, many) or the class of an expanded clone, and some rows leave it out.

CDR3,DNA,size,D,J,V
CASTETGDYNSPLHF,TGTGCCAGCACCGAGACAGGGGACTATAATTCACCCCTCCACTTT,.,TRBD1,TRBJ1-6,TRBV2
CASSLTGTGGAETQYF,TGTGCCAGCAGCTTGACCGGGACAGGGGGCGCAGAGACCCAGTACTTC,.,TRBD1,TRBJ2-5,TRBV7-7
CASKAPGTGGTYGYTF,TGTGCCAGCAAGGCCCCGGGGACAGGGGGCACATATGGCTACACCTTC,.,TRBD1,TRBJ1-2,TRBV28
CASRTDAGELFF,TGTGCCAGCAGGACGGACGCCGGGGAGCTGTTTTTT,.,.,TRBJ2-2,TRBV28
CSVVGDRQNTEAFF,TGCAGCGTGGTTGGGGACAGACAGAACACTGAAGCTTTCTTT,.,TRBD1,TRBJ1-1,TRBV29-1
CASSLVEGRGYTF,TGTGCCAGCAGCTTAGTGGAAGGCCGGGGCTACACCTTC,.,.,TRBJ1-2,TRBV7-9
CASRLRGPTFF,TGTGCCAGCAGACTCAGGGGCCCGACTTTCTTT,.,.,TRBJ1-1,TRBV7-9
CASSGGHPESGYTF,TGCGCCAGCAGCGGGGGACACCCTGAGAGTGGCTACACCTTC,.,.,TRBJ1-2,TRBV5-1
CATRQNTGELFF,TGCGCCACCCGACAGAACACCGGGGAGCTGTTTTTT,.,.,TRBJ2-2,TRBV10-2
CASSPPPGELSYEQYF,TGTGCCAGCAGCCCCCCTCCAGGGGAATTGTCCTACGAGCAGTACTTC,.,.,TRBJ2-7,TRBV5-6
CASSFGQEGYTF,TGTGCCAGCAGCTTTGGACAGGAAGGCTACACCTTC,.,TRBD1,TRBJ1-2,TRBV11-2
CASSIGGRPTSVYGYTF,TGTGCCAGTAGTATAGGTGGCAGGCCTACCTCGGTCTATGGCTACACCTTC,few,.,TRBJ1-2,TRBV19
CASSGGAYSVRGLGTGELFF,TGTGCCAGCTCTGGGGGGGCGTATTCCGTAAGGGGCTTGGGGACCGGGGAGCTGTTTTTT,.,.,TRBJ2-2,TRBV27
CASSQDWGTASGNTIYF,TGTGCCAGCAGCCAAGATTGGGGGACAGCCTCTGGAAACACCATATATTTT,.,TRBD1,TRBJ1-3,TRBV3-1/TRBV3-2
CASSSLVTGTNEKLFF,TGTGCCAGCAGCTCCCTAGTGACAGGAACAAATGAAAAACTGTTTTTT,once,.,TRBJ1-4,TRBV5-4
CASSLAGGPYNEQFF,TGTGCCAGCAGCTTAGCCGGGGGACCATACAATGAGCAGTTCTTC,.,.,TRBJ2-1,TRBV7-2
CARPTGQGAREQYF,TGTGCCAGGCCTACGGGACAGGGGGCTCGCGAGCAGTACTTC,.,TRBD1,TRBJ2-7,TRBV27
CASSTGAGNTIYF,TGTGCCAGCAGCACAGGGGCTGGAAACACCATATATTTT,.,TRBD1,TRBJ1-3,TRBV12-3/TRBV12-4
CASNLLRGGSTDTQYF,TGTGCCAGCAACCTTTTGCGGGGGGGCAGCACAGATACGCAGTATTTT,.,TRBD2,TRBJ2-3,TRBV13
CASRASGANVLTF,TGTGCCAGCAGGGCTTCTGGGGCCAACGTCCTGACTTTC,.,.,TRBJ2-6,TRBV6-5
CASSEMRGFYEQYF,TGTGCCAGCAGTGAAATGAGGGGATTCTACGAGCAGTACTTC,.,.,TRBJ2-7,TRBV6-1
CASRMGQRGNTIYF,TGTGCCAGCAGGATGGGACAGCGTGGAAACACCATATATTTT,.,TRBD1,TRBJ1-3,TRBV6-5
CASSSSDRVNTEAFF,TGTGCCAGCAGCTCTTCGGACAGGGTGAACACTGAAGCTTTCTTT,.,TRBD1,TRBJ1-1,TRBV7-6
CASSLASIGSYEQYF,TGTGCCAGCAGCTTAGCGTCCATCGGTTCCTACGAGCAGTACTTC,.,.,TRBJ2-7,TRBV7-2
CSASEGRNYGYTF,TGCAGTGCTAGTGAGGGGCGGAACTATGGCTACACCTTC,.,.,TRBJ1-2,TRBV20-1
CASSLAGGDGYTF,TGTGCCAGCAGCTTGGCAGGGGGCGATGGCTACACCTTC,.,TRBD1,TRBJ1-2,TRBV5-4
CASSYPDRAFF,TGTGCCAGCAGTTACCCGGATAGGGCTTTCTTT,few,.,TRBJ1-1,TRBV6-2/TRBV6-3
CAWSSGEGRYNEQFF,TGTGCCTGGAGCAGCGGAGAGGGGCGGTACAATGAGCAGTTCTTC,.,.,TRBJ2-1,TRBV30
CASSPGYGDNEKLFF,TGTGCCAGCAGCCCCGGGTACGGGGATAATGAAAAACTGTTTTTT,once,.,TRBJ1-4,TRBV7-2
CASSFGSGGAYTDTQYF,TGTGCCAGCAGTTTCGGGAGTGGCGGGGCGTACACAGATACGCAGTATTTT,.,.,TRBJ2-3,TRBV6-2/TRBV6-3
CASSPGPSSYEQYF,TGCGCCAGCAGCCCGGGCCCCAGCTCCTACGAGCAGTACTTC,once,.,TRBJ2-7,TRBV5-1
CATSRPSGGGLPPTQYF,TGTGCCACCAGCAGACCCTCGGGGGGGGGATTGCCTCCTACGCAGTATTTT,.,TRBD2,TRBJ2-3,TRBV15
CASRGPSLAGYTF,TGTGCCAGCAGAGGTCCGTCGCTAGCTGGCTACACCTTC,many,.,TRBJ1-2,TRBV6-5
CASSFWDPSEKLFF,TGTGCCAGCAGCTTCTGGGACCCAAGTGAAAAACTGTTTTTT,.,.,TRBJ1-4,TRBV5-6
CASSERGGSGNTIYF,TGTGCCAGCAGTGAAAGGGGCGGCTCTGGAAACACCATATATTTT,few,.,TRBJ1-3,TRBV6-1
CASSKVVTGKETQYF,TGTGCCAGCAGCAAAGTGGTAACAGGGAAAGAGACCCAGTACTTC,.,.,TRBJ2-5,TRBV21-1
CASSPGTFQGSEKLFF,TGTGCCAGCAGCCCGGGGACCTTCCAAGGGAGTGAAAAACTGTTTTTT,.,.,TRBJ1-4,TRBV5-6
CATSSVGKSSNQPQHF,TGTGCCACCAGCAGCGTAGGGAAGTCGAGCAATCAGCCCCAGCATTTT,few,.,TRBJ1-5,TRBV15
CASSQPPADLAGSAQYF,TGTGCCAGCAGCCAACCTCCCGCGGATCTAGCGGGGAGTGCGCAGTATTTT,.,TRBD2,TRBJ2-3,TRBV4-2
CASSQGPGAMNTEAFF,TGCGCCAGCAGCCAAGGTCCGGGAGCCATGAACACTGAAGCTTTCTTT,.,.,TRBJ1-1,TRBV4-1
CASSPRRDINTGELFF,TGTGCCAGCTCACCTAGACGGGACATAAACACCGGGGAGCTGTTTTTT,.,.,TRBJ2-2,TRBV18